Given below is one TCR beta chain in context. Its cognate antigen has yet to be identified. Per-base quality was not reported, and no clone a single base away is much larger than it. The CDR3 has 14 amino acids, counting the end cysteine and phenylalanine. Solely the CDR3 DNA is kept, with 42 bases framed from the first base. The cohort consisted of hundreds of healthy bone marrow donors. At the time of sampling, all cohort members were nominally healthy, though unrecorded immune exposures were likely present. CMV serostatus was positive for more than 250 and negative for about 50% of the roughly 700 cohort members, and was not recorded for this donor. A peripheral blood sample was collected from each donor, and TCR beta sequencing was performed on peripheral blood mononuclear cells. Genomic DNA was extracted from the blood cell samples with the Qiagen DNeasy Blood Extraction Kit. These data originate in a study of cytomegalovirus exposure and HLA in healthy donors (dated by TCRdb to the late 2010s). With respect to the entire study: An earlier analysis of approximately 600 of the donors reported roughly 270 Gb of sequence data and 100 million to 140 million unique TCR beta sequences from about 200 million T cells. Roughly 300 gigabases of sequencing data and around 88 million unique TCR sequences made up an early release that covered over 550 HLA-typed donors. Of the approximately 400 genotyped donors, 80% to 90% were placed in the genetic ancestry cluster associated with self-reported Caucasian donors. The aim of the study was to test whether cataloging public T cell receptors could identify signatures of past pathogen exposure. The study profiled the T cell repertoires of fewer than 850 subjects by immunosequencing and related them to cytomegalovirus serostatus. A separate validation cohort of about 110 different subjects was used in addition to the approximately 610-subject first cohort. High-throughput TCR immunosequencing, statistical association of individual TCRs with disease status, and machine learning were combined to predict cytomegalovirus infection status. A later analysis re-analyzed previously published TCR beta repertoires from 666 donors and added high-resolution HLA genotyping to study TCR occurrence patterns. Rather than drawing on any new phenotypic data, the later analysis identified candidate immune exposures from TCR beta sequences and the way those sequences occurred across donors. To decide whether each TCR beta V gene segment behaved as functional or pseudogenic, an earlier analysis of fewer than 750 of the donors relied on high-throughput TCR beta sequencing. Donor age, sex, ethnicity and CMV serostatus were collected together with the repertoire data. A later genetic analysis took genome-wide SNP genotypes for about 55% of the 666 donors and used that subset as a discovery cohort. All discovery cohort repertoires had been generated on a single sequencing platform. HLA typing covered class I and class II loci at four-digit resolution. The number of typed donors differed by locus: roughly 629-640 for A, B, C, DRB1 and DQB1; roughly 510 for DQA1; approximately 600 for DPA1; and around 470 for DPB1. About 5 DR-DQ haplotypes were handled as single units for association and clustering, since linkage in the cohort was strong. Among about 410 genotyped donors of the cohort, an average of approximately 220,000 unique TCR beta nucleotide sequences was sequenced per donor, of which approximately 18% were non-productive. Broad study findings and their caveats: Most TCR sequences were seen in very few donors, while some public TCRs were found in many individuals. The cohort was sequenced for TCR beta chains only, and without alpha or paired-chain data the features that could be detected were limited. Broadly in line with IMGT annotations, most TCR beta V segments showed up in productive rearrangements about 87% or about 30% of the time in an earlier analysis of approximately 600 of the donors. Seventeen rarely observed V segments, including chromosome 9 orphons, were excluded from the earlier analysis of several hundred of the donors because counts were too low. The only immune exposure information available for the cohort was CMV serostatus. According to a later analysis, parvovirus B19, influenza, CMV and Epstein-Barr virus appeared linked to several top co-occurrence clusters. A later analysis associated 15,000 to 20,000 TCR beta sequences with specific HLA alleles at a false discovery rate of 0.05. Linkage disequilibrium might explain the correlated functional status among segregating V segments, but an unknown experimental factor could not be excluded. Compared with equally common non-associated chains, HLA-associated TCR beta chains in a later analysis were more clonally expanded and had lower generation probabilities. In both the original and validation cohorts, the classifier was reported to diagnose cytomegalovirus status with high specificity and sensitivity. V-gene and J-gene trimming of TCR beta chains was associated with a missense DCLRE1C variant in a later genetic analysis, and the association was replicated in an independent cohort. A further reported finding was that TCR beta sequences accurately predicted the HLA-A and HLA-B alleles for most subjects in the first cohort. In a later analysis, the rate of TCR association differed among HLA loci, with DRB1 alleles having the most associated TCRs and HLA-C alleles having the fewest. Compared with the roughly 600-donor mean, donors in an Asian-associated ancestry cluster had fewer N-insertions in productive TCRs, according to a later genetic analysis. Because HLA typing was unavailable for some donors at each locus, only the typed subset was used in association tests. Sequencing depth was assumed to be roughly uniform across donors in the presence/absence analyses, though that assumption may not hold. A cluster of highly shared sequence variants was judged likely to represent a technical artifact of the sequencing pipeline. A few of the identified cytomegalovirus-associated TCR beta chains were confirmed in vitro to be specific for cytomegalovirus antigens. The 87-base-pair reads could not distinguish some IMGT-functional V segments, including TRBV6-2 and TRBV6-3, so those segments were excluded. Most CMV-associated TCR beta chains appeared to be HLA-restricted in a later analysis, and the HLA associations seemed to be driven largely by CMV exposure. A total of some 180 TCR beta chains were listed by the study as associated with cytomegalovirus. Strong co-occurrence of HLA alleles, especially DR and DQ, made assigning TCR associations to individual alleles difficult. The authors suggested that the approach could potentially be generalized to other disease states and immunological phenotypes.

Receptor amplification or capture employed the immunoSEQ multiplex PCR assay. For the multiplex PCR, a mixture combining 60 forward primers for TCR Vbeta segments and 13 reverse primers for TCR Jbeta segments was used. The CDR3 region of rearranged TCR beta genes was amplified from genomic DNA by a multiplex PCR assay. Amplified TCR beta libraries were sequenced as 87-base-pair reads on the Illumina HiSeq System. As for how the authors treated the data: Across the 600 to 700 repertoires, a later analysis counted roughly 84 million unique TCR beta chains, some 11 million of which were shared by at least two donors. A nearest-neighbor algorithm error-corrected the raw reads and collapsed the reads into unique sequences, merging closely related sequences to remove PCR and sequencing errors. To assign V, D and J gene segments, CDR3 sequences were aligned to IMGT reference sequences. Each retained sequence needed at least a six-nucleotide match to both a V gene segment and a J gene segment. A rearrangement counted as productive if the CDR3 had no stop codons and remained in frame with V and J, and every other rearrangement counted as non-productive. CDR3 was defined according to IMGT convention as the region running from the second conserved V-encoded cysteine to the conserved J-encoded phenylalanine. The earlier analysis of around 640 of the donors excluded sequences that lacked an unambiguous match to a single V gene segment. In an earlier analysis of a few hundred of the donors, V segments were called functional above 56.7% productive rearrangements and were called segregating when the between-donor standard deviation exceeded 5%. To diagnose cytomegalovirus status from the catalog of TCR beta chain sequences, a statistical classification framework was built. A later analysis assigned V and J genes by comparing TCR nucleotide sequences with IMGT/GENE-DB human TR gene sequences. A later analysis assigned CDR3 sequences and most-parsimonious VDJ recombination scenarios with the TCRdist pipeline. In a later analysis, every TCR beta chain was defined by the combination of its CDR3 amino acid sequence and its V-gene family, and reads without a unique V-gene family were dropped. A later analysis removed 450 to 600 highly shared, low-generation-probability nucleotide sequences to deal with suspected cross-contamination and a sequencing artifact. For each public chain, a later analysis derived a clonal expansion index from normalized ranks of inferred template counts within each repertoire. In a later analysis, generation probabilities were computed using a VDJ recombination model fitted to out-of-frame rearrangements, and the results were checked against IGoR. In a later analysis, TCR-TCR, TCR-HLA and TCR-CMV co-occurrence was scored with hypergeometric tests, and a repertoire-size bias correction was applied to TCR pairs. False discovery rates were estimated in a later analysis by permuting HLA or CMV assignments 20 times. In a later analysis, co-occurring TCRs were grouped using DBSCAN, and TCRdist sequence similarity was added for clustering within HLA-allele-positive subsets. For co-occurrence clustering, repertoires with fewer than 30,000 or more than 120,000 public chains were excluded, along with roughly five repertoires with anomalous nucleotide sharing. As stored in TCRdb, this immuneACCESS dataset retains in-frame rearrangements with V and J assigned. A fraction of the clones does not appear; measured against another copy, unresolved V genes explain less than half of the discrepancy, and the remainder lacks a known reason. Clone size and the V and J calls come from that table; the DNA yielded D and trimming. The sample table contains 200,000 to 250,000 clones; only one count was recorded for approximately 81% of them. The biggest ten clones account for about 1.2% of the sample.

This sequence originates from a human donor in good health. What was sequenced was PBMCs. The sequence joins TRBV21-1 to TRBJ2-1; the DNA was not used to check the table's D call, TRBD2. TRBV21-1 is a listed pseudogene. The DNA sequence is TGTGCCAGACAGACTAGCGGGAGTACCAATGAGCAGTTCTTC. This gives the protein CARQTSGSTNEQFF.